Listed below are T cell receptor beta chains from one sample, sequenced in a study of regulatory and conventional T cells in RAG deficiency. Clones were sequenced by immunoSEQ multiplex PCR, and TCRdb holds only the in-frame ones, with some missing. The sample lists around 29,000 clones, 75% to 95% occurring once. This sample was also put to use in a study of regulatory T cells.

The specimen was Tregs sorted from blood. Source of these receptors: a human donor in good health. CDR3s include the opening cysteine and the closing phenylalanine or tryptophan. Each record gives: clone size, D gene, J gene, V gene, CDR3 protein, CDR3 DNA. D genes are given only for firm matches. Not all rows give a size; the values are once, few, many and, for expanded clones, a class.

>.|TRBD1|TRBJ2-2|TRBV19
CASSIGQGAIGELFF
TGTGCCAGTAGTATCGGCCAGGGGGCGATCGGGGAGCTGTTTTTT
>.|.|TRBJ2-1|TRBV14
CASSRQGGSYNEQFF
TGTGCCAGCAGCCGGCAGGGGGGGTCCTACAATGAGCAGTTCTTC
>.|.|TRBJ2-4|TRBV4-1
CASSPSRVENIQYF
TGCGCCAGCAGCCCAAGTAGGGTCGAAAACATTCAGTACTTC
>.|TRBD2|TRBJ2-3|TRBV5-6
CASSYRGLAGVTDTQYF
TGTGCCAGCAGCTATAGGGGACTAGCGGGGGTTACAGATACGCAGTATTTT
>.|.|TRBJ2-5|TRBV30
CAWGGRGTQYF
TGTGCCTGGGGGGGCCGGGGGACCCAGTACTTC
>.|TRBD2|TRBJ2-7|TRBV30
CAWGEGRRNPYEQYF
TGTGCCTGGGGGGAGGGCCGACGGAATCCCTACGAGCAGTACTTC
>.|TRBD1|TRBJ1-2|TRBV6-5
CASSLGQGALGYTF
TGTGCCAGCAGCCTTGGACAGGGGGCGCTTGGCTACACCTTC
>.|TRBD1|TRBJ2-7|TRBV27
CASSLWDRAYEQYF
TGTGCCAGCAGTTTGTGGGACAGAGCATACGAGCAGTACTTC
>.|TRBD2|TRBJ2-1|TRBV11-2
CASSFNRAGGPYNEQFF
TGTGCCAGCAGCTTTAATAGGGCGGGGGGACCCTACAATGAGCAGTTCTTC
>once|TRBD1|TRBJ1-2|TRBV6-1
CASTGTGDNYGYTF
TGTGCCAGCACTGGGACAGGAGATAACTATGGCTACACCTTC
>.|TRBD2|TRBJ2-7|TRBV15
CATSRDRGGPPYEQYF
TGTGCCACCAGCAGAGATCGCGGGGGGCCTCCCTACGAGCAGTACTTC
>.|TRBD1|TRBJ1-5|TRBV27
CASSRRTGLQPQHF
TGTGCCAGCAGTAGAAGGACAGGGCTACAGCCCCAGCATTTT
>once|.|TRBJ2-1|TRBV9
CASSGWGGGYNEQFF
TGTGCCAGCAGCGGGTGGGGTGGGGGCTACAATGAGCAGTTCTTC
>.|TRBD2|TRBJ2-1|TRBV18
CASSPLKSLAGYNEQFF
TGTGCCAGCTCACCACTGAAATCCCTAGCGGGGTACAATGAGCAGTTCTTC
>.|.|TRBJ2-3|TRBV15
CATRERTHTDTQYF
TGTGCCACGAGGGAAAGGACACACACAGATACGCAGTATTTT
>few|.|TRBJ1-2|TRBV29-1
CSVGRGYGYTF
TGCAGCGTTGGCAGGGGCTATGGCTACACCTTC
>.|.|TRBJ1-4|TRBV5-1
CASSLTALGTNEKLFF
TGCGCCAGCAGCTTGACGGCTCTCGGGACTAATGAAAAACTGTTTTTT
>.|.|TRBJ1-2|TRBV29-1
CSVDPRRNYGYTF
TGCAGCGTTGACCCACGACGCAACTATGGCTACACCTTC
>.|TRBD2|TRBJ2-5|TRBV11-2
CASSLLLLAGASVTQYF
TGTGCCAGCAGCCTCCTCCTACTAGCGGGGGCCTCTGTGACCCAGTACTTC
>.|TRBD2|TRBJ2-1|TRBV7-3
CASSPASGGVGEQFF
TGTGCCAGCAGCCCGGCTAGCGGGGGGGTTGGAGAGCAGTTCTTC
>.|.|TRBJ1-1|TRBV15
CATSWSPDTEAFF
TGTGCCACCAGCTGGTCCCCAGACACTGAAGCTTTCTTT
>.|TRBD2|TRBJ2-7|TRBV2
CAGRPGLAGDYEQYF
TGTGCCGGACGCCCCGGACTAGCGGGGGACTACGAGCAGTACTTC
>once|.|TRBJ1-5|TRBV21-1
CASSKDPRGNQPQHF
TGTGCCAGCAGCAAAGACCCAAGAGGCAATCAGCCCCAGCATTTT
>.|.|TRBJ2-3|TRBV30
CAWSSSAARQYF
TGTGCCTGGAGTAGCTCAGCGGCTAGGCAGTATTTT
>.|TRBD1|TRBJ2-2|TRBV23-1
CASSHPDRGRTNTGELFF
TGCGCCAGCAGTCATCCGGACAGGGGGCGGACTAACACCGGGGAGCTGTTTTTT
>once|.|TRBJ1-2|TRBV20-1
CSARDVSGYTF
TGCAGTGCTAGAGACGTTTCCGGCTACACCTTC
>.|.|TRBJ2-1|TRBV29-1
CSVGQSSYNEQFF
TGCAGCGTTGGACAGTCCTCCTACAATGAGCAGTTCTTC
>.|.|TRBJ1-1|TRBV6-1
CASSEVLWAGQIDTEAFF
TGTGCCAGCAGTGAGGTGTTGTGGGCAGGCCAGATAGACACTGAAGCTTTCTTT
>.|.|TRBJ2-5|TRBV5-1
CASSSNQETQYF
TGCGCCAGCAGCTCGAACCAAGAGACCCAGTACTTC
>.|.|TRBJ2-2|TRBV18
CASSPWAGTNTGELFF
TGTGCCAGCTCACCATGGGCAGGGACAAACACCGGGGAGCTGTTTTTT
>.|.|TRBJ1-6|TRBV18
CASSPSTQPNSPLHF
TGTGCCAGCTCACCGTCAACCCAACCAAATTCACCCCTCCACTTT
>.|.|TRBJ1-5|TRBV4-1
CASSQGWTDLKSQHF
TGCGCCAGCAGCCAAGGTTGGACAGACTTAAAGTCCCAGCATTTT
>.|.|TRBJ1-6|TRBV27
CASSPSRDSYNSPLHF
TGTGCCAGCAGTCCTTCCAGGGACTCCTATAATTCACCCCTCCACTTT
>.|TRBD1|TRBJ2-6|TRBV28
CASSNTLGRGKGGANVLTF
TGTGCCAGCAGTAACACCCTAGGCAGGGGGAAAGGTGGGGCCAACGTCCTGACTTTC
>.|TRBD1|TRBJ1-5|TRBV2
CASSSSGQGAGQPQHF
TGTGCCAGCAGTTCCTCGGGACAGGGGGCCGGGCAGCCCCAGCATTTT
>.|.|TRBJ1-2|TRBV6-5
CASTTWRGAKGGYTF
TGTGCCAGCACCACCTGGCGGGGGGCGAAGGGTGGCTACACCTTC
>.|TRBD1|TRBJ2-2|TRBV15
CATSPTGTATGELFF
TGTGCCACCAGTCCGACCGGGACAGCCACCGGGGAGCTGTTTTTT
>.|.|TRBJ2-7|TRBV2
CASIPDYLDSYEQYF
TGTGCCAGCATCCCGGACTACTTAGATTCCTACGAGCAGTACTTC
>.|.|TRBJ2-7|TRBV10-2
CASSEGGFSYEQYF
TGCGCCAGCAGTGAGGGGGGATTCTCCTACGAGCAGTACTTC
>.|.|TRBJ1-2|TRBV28
CASSLFRRNYGYTF
TGTGCCAGCAGTTTATTTAGGCGGAACTATGGCTACACCTTC
>once|.|TRBJ1-3|TRBV7-3
CASSLKVDNRNTIYF
TGTGCCAGCAGCTTAAAGGTCGACAATCGAAACACCATATATTTT
>.|.|TRBJ2-1|TRBV7-2
CASSAQPGNPYNEQFF
TGTGCCAGCAGCGCCCAACCCGGGAACCCGTACAATGAGCAGTTCTTC
>once|.|TRBJ1-2|TRBV5-5
CASSSRGGALGYTF
TGTGCCAGCAGCTCGCGAGGGGGGGCCCTCGGCTACACCTTC
>.|TRBD1|TRBJ2-1|TRBV7-9
CASGQRAGTGSVEQFF
TGTGCCAGCGGCCAAAGGGCCGGGACAGGGTCGGTTGAGCAGTTCTTC
>.|.|TRBJ2-5|TRBV7-9
CASSSSQGKRTQYF
TGTGCCAGCAGCTCGTCACAGGGCAAGAGAACCCAGTACTTC
>.|TRBD1|TRBJ1-6|TRBV4-1
CASSPPGRGVGAPLHF
TGCGCCAGCAGCCCCCCTGGCAGGGGGGTAGGGGCACCCCTCCACTTT
>.|.|TRBJ1-1|TRBV5-8
CASSLKGSDTEAFF
TGTGCCAGCAGCTTGAAAGGGAGCGACACTGAAGCTTTCTTT
>.|.|TRBJ2-7|TRBV7-3
CASSLSSGTGRMYEQYF
TGTGCCAGCAGCTTAAGCTCGGGTACAGGGAGAATGTACGAGCAGTACTTC
>.|.|TRBJ1-4|TRBV6-6
CASSYWPAEKLFF
TGTGCCAGCAGTTACTGGCCCGCTGAAAAACTGTTTTTT
>.|.|TRBJ1-2|TRBV19
CASSQTGSGYTF
TGTGCCAGTAGCCAGACAGGCAGCGGCTACACCTTC
>.|.|TRBJ2-7|TRBV9
CASSVASPGAYEQYF
TGTGCCAGCAGCGTAGCTTCACCTGGGGCCTACGAGCAGTACTTC
>.|TRBD1|TRBJ1-2|TRBV7-3
CASSSDRGGGYTF
TGTGCCAGCAGCTCCGACAGGGGAGGTGGCTACACCTTC
>.|.|TRBJ1-1|TRBV4-1
CASSQDFRESMNTEAFF
TGCGCCAGCAGCCAAGATTTCCGGGAATCGATGAACACTGAAGCTTTCTTT
>once|.|TRBJ2-1|TRBV27
CASRSGFRRINEQFF
TGTGCCAGCAGATCAGGTTTCAGACGGATTAATGAGCAGTTCTTC
>.|.|TRBJ2-1|TRBV4-1
CASSPTVRSYNEQFF
TGCGCCAGCAGCCCCACGGTACGATCCTACAATGAGCAGTTCTTC
>.|.|TRBJ2-1|TRBV5-1
CASRATGSSYNEQFF
TGCGCCAGCAGGGCCACAGGGAGCTCCTACAATGAGCAGTTCTTC
>.|.|TRBJ2-5|TRBV6-5
CASSYLGTQYF
TGTGCCAGCAGTTATCTGGGGACCCAGTACTTC
>.|.|TRBJ1-4|TRBV18
CASSLGVAANEKLFF
TGTGCCAGCTCACTAGGGGTTGCCGCTAATGAAAAACTGTTTTTT